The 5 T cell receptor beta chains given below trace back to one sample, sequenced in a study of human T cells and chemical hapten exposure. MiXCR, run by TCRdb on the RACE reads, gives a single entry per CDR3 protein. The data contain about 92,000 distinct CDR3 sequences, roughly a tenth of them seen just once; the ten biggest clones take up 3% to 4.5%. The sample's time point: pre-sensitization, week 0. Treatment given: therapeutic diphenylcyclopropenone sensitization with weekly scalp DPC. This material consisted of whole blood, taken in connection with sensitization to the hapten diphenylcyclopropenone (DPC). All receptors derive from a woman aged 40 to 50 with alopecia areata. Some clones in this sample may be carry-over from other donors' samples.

The CDR3 loop reads CASSLARRYEQYF. DNA of the CDR3: TGTGCCAGCAGCTTAGCGCGGCGGTACGAGCAGTACTTC. The J gene is TRBJ2-7, the V gene TRBV7-2; D not certain. V dropped 0 bases and J dropped 4 bases, with 7 bases sitting between them. The CDR3 totals 13 residues. Germline CDR1 and CDR2: SGHTA and FQGNSA.

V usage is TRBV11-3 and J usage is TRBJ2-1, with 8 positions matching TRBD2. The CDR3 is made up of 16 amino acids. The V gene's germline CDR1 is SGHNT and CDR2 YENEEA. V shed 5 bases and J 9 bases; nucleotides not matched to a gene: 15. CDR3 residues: CASSLESRGGLSEQFF. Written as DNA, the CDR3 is TGTGCCAGCAGCCTCGAGAGTCGGGGGGGCCTTAGTGAGCAGTTCTTC. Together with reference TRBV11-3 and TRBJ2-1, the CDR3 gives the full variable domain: EAGVVQSPRYKIIEKKQPVAFWCNPISGHNTLYWYLQNLGQGPELLIRYENEEAVDDSQLPKDRFSAERLKGVDSTLKIQPAELGDSAVYLCASSLESRGGLSEQFFGPGTRLTVL.

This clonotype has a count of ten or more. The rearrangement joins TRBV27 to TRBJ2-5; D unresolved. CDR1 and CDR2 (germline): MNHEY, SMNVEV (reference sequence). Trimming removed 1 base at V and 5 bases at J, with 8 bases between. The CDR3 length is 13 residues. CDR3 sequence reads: CASSLFTGETQYF. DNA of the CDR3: TGTGCCAGCAGTTTATTTACCGGGGAGACCCAGTACTTC.

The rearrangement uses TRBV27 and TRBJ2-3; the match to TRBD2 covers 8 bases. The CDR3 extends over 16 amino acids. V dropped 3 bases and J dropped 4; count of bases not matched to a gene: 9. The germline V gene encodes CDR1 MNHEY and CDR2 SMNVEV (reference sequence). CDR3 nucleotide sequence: TGTGCCAGCAGTTTGCCCTTTAGCGGGGTTCCAGATACGCAGTATTTT. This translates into CASSLPFSGVPDTQYF.

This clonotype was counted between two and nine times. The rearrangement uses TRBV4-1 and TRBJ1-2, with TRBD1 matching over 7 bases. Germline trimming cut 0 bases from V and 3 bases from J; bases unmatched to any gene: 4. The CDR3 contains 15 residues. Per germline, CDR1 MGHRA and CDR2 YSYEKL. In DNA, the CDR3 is TGCGCCAGCAGCCAAGATGGGACAGTCGACTATGGCTACACCTTC. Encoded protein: CASSQDGTVDYGYTF.